One and the same sample provided the 30 T cell receptor beta chains below, sequenced in a study of blood T cells in healthy people across ages. Using a J-beta primer mix together with a sample-barcoded 5' primer, a second PCR was run for 7 to 11 cycles. TCRdb reanalysed the 5' RACE reads using MiXCR and keeps one entry per CDR3 protein. The sample has roughly 860,000 distinct CDR3 sequences, less than 80% seen once. The sequenced material came from blood. Source of these receptors: a man younger than 45 in good health.

The chain combines TRBV7-2 with TRBJ2-1, with 8 bases matching TRBD2. After removal of 5 bases from V and 5 bases from J, the junction contained 8 bases not matched to a gene. From germline, CDR1 is SGHTA and CDR2 FQGNSA. The CDR3 totals 15 residues. This CDR3 is CASSTGLALHNEQFF. The CDR3 DNA is TGTGCCAGCAGCACTGGACTAGCTCTCCACAATGAGCAGTTCTTC.

This clonotype was seen just once. This chain uses TRBV7-2 with TRBJ2-2, with D possibly matching TRBD2 (6 bases). CDR1 and CDR2 (germline): SGHTA, FQGNSA. The CDR3 sequence is 13 residues long. Trimming pared 7 bases from V and 5 bases from J, leaving 11 bases between. DNA of the CDR3: TGTGCCAGCACCACCGGGGGAACCGGGGAGCTGTTTTTT. It yields the protein CASTTGGTGELFF.

This chain joins TRBV7-3 and TRBJ2-1; D may match TRBD1 or TRBD2 (5 bases each). The CDR3 contains 16 residues. CDR1 and CDR2 (germline): SGHTA, FQGTGA. V lost 0 bases to trimming and J lost 3 bases, with 12 bases between them. This chain's CDR3 is CASSLTGEGSYNEQFF. The CDR3 bases are TGTGCCAGCAGCTTAACGGGCGAGGGGAGCTACAATGAGCAGTTCTTC.

This clonotype was seen a few times. The rearrangement joins TRBV29-1 to TRBJ2-7; D may be TRBD1 or TRBD2 (5 bases each). This CDR3 has 14 residues. The V end lost 4 bases, the J end lost 6 bases, and 19 bases lay between the germline ends. Germline V CDR1 and CDR2: SQVTM, ANQGSEA. The CDR3 loop reads CSVVLDGAEIEQYF. DNA of the CDR3: TGCAGCGTTGTCCTGGACGGGGCTGAGATCGAGCAGTACTTC.

V gene TRBV6-5 combines with J gene TRBJ2-7; 8 bases match TRBD1. V lost 0 bases to trimming and J lost 4 bases; unmatched junction nucleotides: 8. Germline CDR1 is MNHEY and CDR2 is SVGAGI. The CDR3 sequence is 16 residues long. This CDR3 reads CASSYSPDRGGYEQYF. The CDR3 DNA is TGTGCCAGCAGTTACTCCCCCGACAGGGGCGGGTACGAGCAGTACTTC.

The chain uses TRBV4-2 and TRBJ2-5; no reliable D call. This CDR3 has 14 residues. Trimming left V 0 bases short and J 5 bases short, with 10 bases between. CDR1 is LGHNA and CDR2 is YNFKEQ in the germline V gene. Here the CDR3 DNA reads TGTGCCAGCAGCCAAGAATCCTTGGGGGAGACCCAGTACTTC. Its translation: CASSQESLGETQYF.

The J gene is TRBJ2-5, the V gene TRBV7-9; possibly TRBD1 for D (6 bases). Germline assignment: CDR1 SEHNR and CDR2 FQNEAQ (reference sequence). The CDR3 totals 16 residues. Trimming stripped 5 bases from V and 5 bases from J, with 21 bases between. In DNA form, the CDR3 reads TGTGCCAGCAGCAATCTCGATCAGGGGTCATGGGAGACCCAGTACTTC. Residues: CASSNLDQGSWETQYF. Full variable domain (remainder filled in from reference TRBV7-9 and TRBJ2-5): DTGVSQNPRHKITKRGQNVTFRCDPISEHNRLYWYRQTLGQGPEFLTYFQNEAQLEKSRLLSDRFSAERPKGSFSTLEIQRTEQGDSAMYLCASSNLDQGSWETQYFGPGTRLLVL.

This clonotype was counted a few times. V is TRBV14 and J is TRBJ2-2; TRBD2 is a possible D gene (6 bases). V shed 4 bases and J shed 6 bases, with 15 bases lying between them. The CDR3 runs to 15 residues. CDR1 and CDR2 (germline): SGHDN, FVKESK. The DNA for the CDR3 is TGTGCCAGCAGCCGCGCGGGGACCTCCCCCGGGGAGCTGTTTTTT. This encodes CASSRAGTSPGELFF.

This clonotype was counted once. This chain uses TRBV3-1 with TRBJ1-5; no definite D call. V lost 2 bases and J 9 bases, leaving 8 bases between the germline ends. Looked up from germline, CDR1 is LGHDT and CDR2 is YNNKEL (reference sequence). This CDR3 is 12 amino acids long. CDR3: CASSQPPGPQHF. CDR3 DNA: TGTGCCAGCAGCCAACCCCCTGGGCCCCAGCATTTT.

This chain joins TRBV2 and TRBJ2-6, with 7 bases lining up with TRBD1. Germline values: CDR1 SNHLY, CDR2 FYNNEI. The CDR3 spans 16 residues. The V segment lost 7 bases and the J segment 0 bases; nucleotides outside the gene matches: 6. In nucleotides, the CDR3 is TGTGCCAGCAACGGACAGGCCCCCTCTGGGGCCAACGTCCTGACTTTC. Protein product: CASNGQAPSGANVLTF.

The chain employs TRBV4-1 and TRBJ2-3; D remains ambiguous. In germline, CDR1 is MGHRA, CDR2 YSYEKL. The CDR3 extends over 15 amino acids. Trimming cost V 0 bases and J 0 bases, with 7 bases left between them. CDR3 region: CASSQDLPSTDTQYF. CDR3 DNA sequence: TGCGCCAGCAGCCAAGATCTTCCAAGCACAGATACGCAGTATTTT.

The V and J genes are TRBV20-1 and TRBJ2-7; no definite D call. V was shortened by 2 bases and J by 0 bases, with 14 bases between the two germline ends. This CDR3 is 15 amino acids long. The V gene's germline CDR1 is DFQATT and CDR2 SNEGSKA (reference sequence). CDR3 in DNA: TGCAGTGCTAGAATTGACTTCCGTTCCTCCTACGAGCAGTACTTC. The encoded protein is CSARIDFRSSYEQYF.

The gene calls are TRBV27 and TRBJ2-7; D is possibly TRBD1 (8 bases). The CDR3 sequence is 15 residues long. V gave up 5 bases and J gave up 6 bases, with 20 bases separating them. CDR1 MNHEY and CDR2 SMNVEV come from the germline V gene (reference sequence). The CDR3: CASSLQTHRGGEQYF. CDR3 DNA sequence: TGTGCCAGCAGTCTTCAGACTCACAGGGGGGGCGAGCAGTACTTC.

This clonotype was detected a few times. The gene calls are TRBV10-3 and TRBJ1-6; D uncertain. The V and J ends lost 4 bases and 13 bases respectively, with 14 bases between them. The CDR3 extends over 13 amino acids. The germline CDR1 and CDR2 sequences are ENHRY and SYGVKD. Here the CDR3 reads CAISGTSLPPLHF. CDR3 nucleotide sequence: TGTGCCATCAGTGGGACGAGTTTACCGCCCCTCCACTTT.

V gene TRBV7-2 combines with J gene TRBJ1-2, with D maybe TRBD1 (6 bases). V was trimmed by 5 bases and J by 1 base, leaving 14 bases between them. This CDR3 has 15 amino acids. Germline V gives CDR1 SGHTA, CDR2 FQGNSA. CDR3 loop: CASSLSRGLNYGYTF. CDR3 in DNA: TGTGCCAGCAGCCTAAGCAGGGGACTTAACTATGGCTACACCTTC.

V usage is TRBV29-1 and J usage is TRBJ1-5; unclear D gene. CDR3 length: 13 residues. The germline V gene has CDR1 SQVTM and CDR2 ANQGSEA. The V and J ends lost 7 bases and 6 bases respectively, with 16 bases between them. In DNA, the CDR3 is TGCAGCGCAGAAGAGGCGGCAGGTCAGCCCCAGCATTTT. Translated, it gives CSAEEAAGQPQHF.

The V and J genes are TRBV6-5 and TRBJ2-5; maybe TRBD1 (5 bases). The DNA end favors TRBJ2-7, so the J call may be wrong. Germline assignment: CDR1 MNHEY and CDR2 SVGAGI. The CDR3 length is 14 residues. CDR3 in DNA: TGTGCCAGCAGTTACAACGCAGGGACCTACGAGCAGTACTTC. It encodes CASSYNAGTYEQYF.

CDR3 in amino acids: CAISREEADNSPLHF. CDR3 DNA: TGTGCCATCAGTCGGGAGGAGGCGGATAATTCACCCCTCCACTTT. J is TRBJ1-6 and V is TRBV10-3; no reliable D call. The CDR3 sequence is 15 residues long. V lost 5 bases, J lost 5 bases, and 13 bases lay in between. Per germline, CDR1 ENHRY and CDR2 SYGVKD.

The chain has TRBV19 and TRBJ2-1; D not resolved. The V gene lost 0 bases and the J gene lost 4 bases, with 10 bases spanning the gap. Germline V gene lookup returns CDR1 LNHDA and CDR2 SQIVND (reference sequence). The CDR3 is 15 residues long. CDR3 sequence (DNA): TGTGCCAGTAGTATAGAAAACGTGGCTTACAATGAGCAGTTCTTC. Translating gives CASSIENVAYNEQFF.

J is TRBJ2-5 and V is TRBV4-2; D unclear. The length of the CDR3 is 12 residues. Germline V gene data show CDR1 as LGHNA and CDR2 as YNFKEQ. V lost 3 bases to trimming and J lost 5 bases, with 7 bases between them. The chain's CDR3 is CASSQNWETQYF. CDR3 in DNA: TGTGCCAGCAGCCAGAATTGGGAGACCCAGTACTTC.

This clonotype came up a few times. V is TRBV9 and J is TRBJ2-3; D unclear. The CDR3 loop spans 12 amino acids. Trimming removed 3 bases from V and 6 bases from J, with 8 bases in between. The germline CDR1 and CDR2 sequences are SGDLS and YYNGEE. CDR3 sequence: CASSEHEDTQYF. The CDR3 DNA is TGTGCCAGCAGCGAGCATGAGGATACGCAGTATTTT.

This clonotype turned up a few times. CDR3 amino acids: CSVEVGLGNTDTQYF. The DNA of the CDR3 is TGCAGCGTTGAAGTTGGACTCGGCAACACAGATACGCAGTATTTT. V usage is TRBV29-1 and J usage is TRBJ2-3, with TRBD2 as a possible D gene (5 bases). The CDR3 sequence is 15 residues long. The germline CDR1 and CDR2 sequences are SQVTM and ANQGSEA. Trimming left V 1 base short and J 2 bases short, with 13 bases between.

The V and J genes are TRBV10-3 and TRBJ2-7; a weak D match, TRBD1 (6 bases). The germline gives CDR1 ENHRY, CDR2 SYGVKD. Trimming stripped 11 bases from V and 0 bases from J, with 11 bases between. The CDR3 extends over 12 amino acids. The CDR3 loop is CALRDTSYEQYF. CDR3 nucleotide sequence: TGTGCCCTCCGGGACACCTCCTACGAGCAGTACTTC.

This clonotype was seen once. The chain uses TRBV29-1 and TRBJ1-2; D not certain. The V gene lost 0 bases and the J gene lost 4 bases, with 15 bases spanning the gap. The CDR3 is 15 amino acids. From germline, CDR1 is SQVTM and CDR2 ANQGSEA. CDR3 coding DNA: TGCAGCGTTGAAGACCCAAAGGAGCCATCCTATGGCTACACCTTC. As protein: CSVEDPKEPSYGYTF.

The chain combines TRBV9 with TRBJ2-4, with 10 bases lining up with TRBD1. The J call may be incorrect, as the DNA end agrees better with TRBJ2-7. The germline CDR1 and CDR2 sequences are SGDLS and YYNGEE. This CDR3 is 15 amino acids long. The CDR3 bases are TGTGCCAGCAGCGGCCGGGACAGGGGCCTCGACGAGCAGTACTTC. Encoded protein: CASSGRDRGLDEQYF.

V and J are TRBV30 and TRBJ2-1; D perhaps matches TRBD2 (5 bases). Germline V gene data show CDR1 as GTSNPN and CDR2 as SVGIG (reference sequence). The CDR3 extends over 12 amino acids. Trimming shortened V by 3 bases and J by 5 bases, and 8 bases separated the two germline ends. CDR3 loop: CAWSQRDNEQFF. The CDR3 bases are TGTGCCTGGAGCCAGAGGGACAATGAGCAGTTCTTC.

This clonotype was counted a few times. The J gene is TRBJ1-2, the V gene TRBV6-5; D remains ambiguous. CDR1 is MNHEY, CDR2 SVGAGI, per germline. This CDR3 comprises 14 residues. V was shortened by 2 bases and J by 4 bases, with 11 bases between the two germline ends. This chain's CDR3 is CASSYLGFPYGYTF. In DNA, the CDR3 is TGTGCCAGCAGTTACCTGGGCTTCCCCTATGGCTACACCTTC.

This clonotype was seen a handful of times. The chain is built from TRBV20-1 and TRBJ2-5; TRBD2 might be the D (5 bases). Deletions cut 4 bases from V and 4 bases from J, with 10 bases between. The germline gives CDR1 DFQATT, CDR2 SNEGSKA (reference sequence). The CDR3 is made up of 12 amino acids. DNA for the CDR3: TGCAGTGCTATCAGCGGTCGAGAGACCCAGTACTTC. Translation gives CSAISGRETQYF.

The chain carries TRBV7-8 and TRBJ1-5; weak D call: TRBD1 (6 bases). V was pared by 5 bases and J by 7 bases, with 18 bases between. This CDR3 has 15 residues. Per the germline V gene, CDR1 is SGHVS and CDR2 is FQNEAQ. Here the CDR3 reads CASSMEQGLGQPQHF. The CDR3 DNA reads as TGTGCCAGCAGCATGGAACAGGGTCTCGGGCAGCCCCAGCATTTT.

This clonotype was counted between two and nine times. The chain recombines TRBV2 with TRBJ2-5; D assignment may be TRBD1 or TRBD2 (6 bases each). The length of the CDR3 is 15 residues. Trimming left V 2 bases short and J 5 bases short, with 15 bases between. The V gene's germline CDR1 is SNHLY and CDR2 FYNNEI. CDR3 nucleotides: TGTGCCAGCAGTGAACCCCAGGGGAGGATTGAGACCCAGTACTTC. It specifies CASSEPQGRIETQYF.